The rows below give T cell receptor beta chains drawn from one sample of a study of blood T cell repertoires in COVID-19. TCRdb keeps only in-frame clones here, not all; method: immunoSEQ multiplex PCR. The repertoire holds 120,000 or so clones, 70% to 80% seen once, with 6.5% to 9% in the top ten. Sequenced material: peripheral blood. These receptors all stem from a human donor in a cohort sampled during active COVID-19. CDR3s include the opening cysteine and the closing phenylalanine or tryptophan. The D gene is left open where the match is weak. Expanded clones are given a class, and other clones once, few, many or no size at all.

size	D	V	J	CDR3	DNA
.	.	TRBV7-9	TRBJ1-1	CASSLGDKLNTEAFF	TGTGCCAGCAGCTTAGGAGACAAATTGAACACTGAAGCTTTCTTT
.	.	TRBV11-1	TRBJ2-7	CASSLLRGPPSYEQYF	TGTGCCAGCAGCTTATTGCGGGGGCCTCCCTCCTACGAGCAGTACTTC
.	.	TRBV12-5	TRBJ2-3	CASGFAPLLEATDTQYF	TGTGCTAGTGGTTTCGCCCCGCTCTTAGAGGCGACAGATACGCAGTATTTT
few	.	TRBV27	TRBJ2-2	CASSLVENTGELFF	TGTGCCAGCAGTTTAGTAGAAAACACCGGGGAGCTGTTTTTT
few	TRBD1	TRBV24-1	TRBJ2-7	CATSERGGKKQYF	TGTGCCACCAGTGAACGAGGGGGCAAGAAGCAGTACTTC
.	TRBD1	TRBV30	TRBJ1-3	CAWSGQGTGNTIYF	TGTGCCTGGAGTGGACAGGGAACTGGAAACACCATATATTTT
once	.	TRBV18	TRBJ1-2	CASSSGQNPNYGYTF	TGTGCCAGCTCATCTGGACAGAATCCTAACTATGGCTACACCTTC
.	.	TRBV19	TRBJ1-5	CASSPPGDPRQQPQHF	TGTGCCAGTAGTCCCCCGGGGGACCCGAGACAGCAGCCCCAGCATTTT
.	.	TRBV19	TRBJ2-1	CASSIFQRNEQFF	TGTGCCAGTAGTATATTTCAGAGGAATGAGCAGTTCTTC
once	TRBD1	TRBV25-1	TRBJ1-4	CASSEFRGYEKLFF	TGTGCCAGCAGTGAATTCAGGGGGTATGAAAAACTGTTTTTT
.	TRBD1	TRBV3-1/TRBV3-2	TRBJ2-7	CASSQSWDRKYEQYF	TGTGCCAGCAGCCAGTCGTGGGACAGGAAGTACGAGCAGTACTTC
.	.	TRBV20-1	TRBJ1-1	CSASIHGEAFF	TGCAGTGCTAGCATCCACGGGGAAGCTTTCTTT
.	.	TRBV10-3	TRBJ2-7	CATANYEQYF	TGTGCCACCGCGAATTACGAGCAGTACTTC
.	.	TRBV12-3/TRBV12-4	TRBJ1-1	CASSPQGITEAFF	TGTGCCAGCAGTCCTCAGGGTATCACTGAAGCTTTCTTT
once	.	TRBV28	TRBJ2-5	CASSLHSPQETQYF	TGTGCCAGCAGTTTGCACAGCCCCCAAGAGACCCAGTACTTC
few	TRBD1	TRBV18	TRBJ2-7	CASSPRLRDRVYEQYF	TGTGCCAGCTCACCGCGACTCCGGGACAGGGTCTACGAGCAGTACTTC
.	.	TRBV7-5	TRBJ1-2	CVRSHTTGGCIYGYTF	TGTGTCAGAAGCCACACCACAGGGGGCTGTATCTATGGCTACACCTTC
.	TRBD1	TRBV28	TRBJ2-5	CASSTGQGNFQYF	TGTGCCAGCAGCACCGGACAGGGAAACTTCCAGTACTTC
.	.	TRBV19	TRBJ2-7	CASSIAGASYEQYF	TGTGCCAGTAGTATAGCAGGGGCCAGCTACGAGCAGTACTTC
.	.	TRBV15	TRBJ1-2	CATSTTPGQTNYGYTF	TGTGCCACCAGCACAACGCCCGGACAGACAAACTATGGCTACACCTTC
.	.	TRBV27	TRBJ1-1	CASSSLLEVNTEAFF	TGTGCCAGCAGTTCTCTCCTAGAGGTGAACACTGAAGCTTTCTTT
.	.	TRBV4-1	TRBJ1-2	CASSPTPLIMEGYTF	TGCGCCAGCAGCCCCACCCCGTTGATTATGGAGGGCTACACCTTC
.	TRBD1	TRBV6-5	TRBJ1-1	CASGGQGASDTEAFF	TGTGCCAGCGGGGGACAGGGGGCGTCGGACACTGAAGCTTTCTTT
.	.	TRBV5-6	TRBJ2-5	CASSGEGEGTQYF	TGTGCCAGCAGCGGGGAGGGGGAGGGGACCCAGTACTTC
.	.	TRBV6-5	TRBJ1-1	CASSYNPLRMNTEAFF	TGTGCCAGCAGTTACAACCCACTCCGCATGAACACTGAAGCTTTCTTT
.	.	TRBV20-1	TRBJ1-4	CSASSAGYNEKLFF	TGCAGTGCTAGTTCCGCAGGATATAACGAAAAACTGTTTTTT
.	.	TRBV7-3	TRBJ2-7	CASSLFGGGEQYF	TGTGCCAGCAGCTTATTTGGTGGCGGGGAGCAGTACTTC
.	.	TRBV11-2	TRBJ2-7	CASSPHRTNPVEQYF	TGTGCCAGCAGCCCCCACAGGACCAACCCCGTGGAGCAGTACTTC
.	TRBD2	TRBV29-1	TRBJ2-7	CSVEGLAGKSYEQYF	TGCAGCGTTGAAGGACTAGCGGGAAAGTCTTACGAGCAGTACTTC
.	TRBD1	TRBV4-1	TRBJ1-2	CASSQYEDRSSYGYTF	TGCGCCAGCAGCCAATACGAGGACAGGAGCTCCTATGGCTACACCTTC
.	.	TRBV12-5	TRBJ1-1	CASGLSHREGEAFF	TGTGCTAGTGGTTTGTCCCACAGAGAGGGCGAAGCTTTCTTT